This TCR beta chain is drawn from a study of low-dose radiotherapy and immunotherapy resistance in tumors (dated by TCRdb to between 2021 and 2024). A note on the overall study: Cohort 1 received 0.5 Gy per fraction every 2 weeks, with a prescribed total PTV dose of 6.5 Gy. For Cohort 2, the dose was 1 Gy per fraction given every two weeks, adding up to 13 Gy in total across 26 weeks. Patients were given nivolumab as a 240 mg flat dose every two weeks and ipilimumab at 1 mg/kg every six weeks, with both drugs delivered intravenously. Cyclophosphamide 200 mg/m2 was administered intravenously every two weeks, one day before each radiation and immunotherapy administration. Starting on cycle 1 day 1, patients took 300 mg of aspirin by mouth once daily for four cycles. Randomization of trial participants into treatment groups was not performed. Eight patients were included in the translational analysis, namely three from the first dose cohort plus the first five from the second dose cohort.

This clonotype appeared many times. Its antigen is currently not known. Base qualities are not recorded, but no much larger clone differs from it by a single base. Sequencing was performed on an Illumina HiSeq 2500. Superscript III and a set of TRAV- and TRBV-specific primers were used to synthesize first-strand cDNA, so that both TCRalpha and TCRbeta chains were covered. TCRs were amplified with Phusion for 15 to 25 PCR cycles using a constant-region primer together with the adapter attached to the V primers. The MessageAmp II aRNA Amplification Kit was used to amplify the isolated mRNA, with in vitro transcription run for approximately 15 hours at 37 degrees C. mRNA for TCR sequencing was isolated with the Dynabeads mRNA DIRECT Purification Kit. A second 25-cycle Phusion PCR added indexed Illumina adapters, and products were purified with AMPure XP beads. Under the source paper's analysis protocol: Using custom Perl scripts, TCR sequences encoding the same protein were pooled, out-of-frame sequences were removed, and the abundance of each clonotype was computed. The analysis excluded TCR sequences that were supported by just one read. Shannon entropy, Gini index, clonality, richness, and the frequency of TCRs shared between repertoires were included as repertoire metrics. TCRdb itself trimmed the public reads at Q25 with fastp, ran MiXCR and retained productive beta chains. Every entry covers one CDR3 protein and lists the most common genes and DNA from its rows. In this record, the V and J calls reflect TCRdb's handling and not the investigators' own analysis. The sample table lists 95,000 to 100,000 distinct CDR3 sequences, around 21% of them with a count of one. Clones ranked in the top ten supply approximately 4% of the sample.

This specimen's time point label, interpreted: after trial treatment. Taken with the paper, the label for treatment or condition translates to: LDRT plus nivolumab, ipilimumab, low-dose cyclophosphamide and aspirin (RACIN trial). The donors came from RACIN, which was a single-arm phase I dose-escalation trial that paired nivolumab and ipilimumab with aspirin, low-dose cyclophosphamide and low-dose radiotherapy. Patients were eligible if they had advanced solid tumors that were TIL-negative. The TCR sequence derives from a male donor with prostate cancer. The sequenced sample was PBMCs, obtained after low-dose radiotherapy plus immunotherapy.

The CDR3: CASSQERQGKLFF. DNA sequence: TGCGCCAGCAGCCAAGAGCGACAGGGTAAACTGTTTTTT. The sequence links TRBV4-1 to TRBJ2-2, with 7 bases matching TRBD1. Looking up the germline V gene yields CDR1 MGHRA and CDR2 YSYEKL. Here V drops 0 bases and J drops 14 bases, and the junction holds 6 bases not matched to any gene. Taken from cysteine to phenylalanine, the CDR3 has 13 residues. The CDR3 DNA has 39 bases and is translated from base 1.